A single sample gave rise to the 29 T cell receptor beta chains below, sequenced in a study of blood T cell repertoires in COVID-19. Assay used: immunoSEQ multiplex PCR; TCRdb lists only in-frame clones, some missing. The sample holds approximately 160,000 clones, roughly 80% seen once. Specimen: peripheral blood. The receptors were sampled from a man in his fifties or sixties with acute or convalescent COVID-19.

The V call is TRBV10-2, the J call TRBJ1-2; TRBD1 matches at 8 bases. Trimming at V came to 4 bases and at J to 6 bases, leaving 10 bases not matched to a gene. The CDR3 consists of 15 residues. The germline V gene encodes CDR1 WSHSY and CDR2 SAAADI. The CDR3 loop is CASSGNDRGMDGYTF. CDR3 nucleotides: TGCGCCAGCAGTGGTAACGACAGGGGTATGGATGGCTACACCTTC.

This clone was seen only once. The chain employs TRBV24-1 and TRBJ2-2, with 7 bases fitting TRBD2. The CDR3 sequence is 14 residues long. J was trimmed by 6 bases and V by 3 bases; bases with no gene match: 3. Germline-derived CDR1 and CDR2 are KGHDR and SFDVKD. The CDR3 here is CATSDPGGPGELFF. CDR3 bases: TGTGCCACCAGTGATCCGGGGGGACCCGGGGAGCTGTTTTTT.

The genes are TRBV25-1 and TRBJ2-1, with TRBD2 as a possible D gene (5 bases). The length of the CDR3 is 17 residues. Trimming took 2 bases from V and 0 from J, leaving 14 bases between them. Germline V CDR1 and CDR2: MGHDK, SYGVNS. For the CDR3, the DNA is TGTGCCAGCAGTGAACTTGGACTGAAGAGCTCCTACAATGAGCAGTTCTTC. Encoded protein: CASSELGLKSSYNEQFF.

CDR3: CASSVSGGTTDTQYF. CDR3 sequence (DNA): TGTGCCAGCAGCGTTAGCGGGGGAACTACAGATACGCAGTATTTT. The genes are TRBV9 and TRBJ2-3, with 9 bases identical to TRBD2. Per germline, CDR1 SGDLS and CDR2 YYNGEE. The J segment lost 3 bases and the V segment lost 2 bases, leaving 4 bases of the junction unmatched. This CDR3 has 15 amino acids.

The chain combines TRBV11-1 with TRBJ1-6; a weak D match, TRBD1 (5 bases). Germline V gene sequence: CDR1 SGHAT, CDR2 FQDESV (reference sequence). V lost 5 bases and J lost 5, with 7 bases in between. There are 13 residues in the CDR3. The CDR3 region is CASSRQNNSPLHF. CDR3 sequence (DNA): TGTGCCAGCAGCCGACAGAATAATTCACCCCTCCACTTT.

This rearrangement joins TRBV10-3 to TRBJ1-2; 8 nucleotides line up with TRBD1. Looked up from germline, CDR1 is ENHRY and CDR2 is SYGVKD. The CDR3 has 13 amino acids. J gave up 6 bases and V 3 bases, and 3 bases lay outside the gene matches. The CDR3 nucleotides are TGTGCCATCAGTGAAGGACAGGGCAATGGCTACACCTTC. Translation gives CAISEGQGNGYTF.

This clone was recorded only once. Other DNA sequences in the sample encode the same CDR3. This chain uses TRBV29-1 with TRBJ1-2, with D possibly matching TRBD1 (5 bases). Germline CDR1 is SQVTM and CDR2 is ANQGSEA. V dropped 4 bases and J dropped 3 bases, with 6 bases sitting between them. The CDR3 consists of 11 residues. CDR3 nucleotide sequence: TGCAGCGTTGGGGGGGACTATGGCTACACCTTC. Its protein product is CSVGGDYGYTF.

Here the CDR3 reads CASSYSSGTGLTRGTEAFF. CDR3 coding DNA: TGTGCCAGCAGTTACTCGAGCGGGACAGGGCTTACTCGGGGCACTGAAGCTTTCTTT. The chain recombines TRBV6-2 or TRBV6-3 with TRBJ1-1, with TRBD1 matching 9 bases. The CDR3 is 19 residues long. Germline trimming cut 0 bases from V and 4 bases from J; bases unmatched to any gene: 15. Germline V gene sequence: CDR1 MNHEY, CDR2 SVGEGT.

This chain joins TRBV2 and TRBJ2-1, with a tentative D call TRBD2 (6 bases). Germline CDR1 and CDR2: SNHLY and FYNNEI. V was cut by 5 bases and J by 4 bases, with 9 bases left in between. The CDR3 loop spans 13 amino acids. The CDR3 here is CASSTGLYNEQFF. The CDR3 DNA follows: TGTGCCAGCAGTACGGGACTGTACAATGAGCAGTTCTTC.

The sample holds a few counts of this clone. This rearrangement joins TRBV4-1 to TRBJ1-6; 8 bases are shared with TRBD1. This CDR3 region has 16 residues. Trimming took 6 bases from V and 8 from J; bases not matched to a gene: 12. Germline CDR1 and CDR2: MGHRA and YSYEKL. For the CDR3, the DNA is TGCGCCAGCAGGGAAGGGGTTGGACAGGGTTATTCACCCCTCCACTTT. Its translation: CASREGVGQGYSPLHF.

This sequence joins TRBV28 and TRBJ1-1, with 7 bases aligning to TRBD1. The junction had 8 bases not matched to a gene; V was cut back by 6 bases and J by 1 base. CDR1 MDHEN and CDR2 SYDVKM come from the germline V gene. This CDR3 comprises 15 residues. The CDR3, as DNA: TGTGCCAGCAGACTCCGCCGACAGGGGAACACTGAAGCTTTCTTT. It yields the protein CASRLRRQGNTEAFF.

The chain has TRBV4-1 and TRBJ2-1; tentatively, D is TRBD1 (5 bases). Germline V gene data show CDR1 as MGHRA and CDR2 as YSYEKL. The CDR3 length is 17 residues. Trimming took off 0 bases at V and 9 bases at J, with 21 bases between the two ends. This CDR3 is CASSQDTTVQGRSEQFF. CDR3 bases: TGCGCCAGCAGCCAAGATACGACAGTACAAGGGCGTAGTGAGCAGTTCTTC.

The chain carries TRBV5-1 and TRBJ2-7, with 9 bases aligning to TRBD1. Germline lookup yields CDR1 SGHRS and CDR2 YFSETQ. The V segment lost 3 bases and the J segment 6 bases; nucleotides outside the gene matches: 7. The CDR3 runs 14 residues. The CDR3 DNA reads TGCGCCAGCAGCTCCGGACAGGGGTCCAGCGAGCAGTACTTC. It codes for CASSSGQGSSEQYF.

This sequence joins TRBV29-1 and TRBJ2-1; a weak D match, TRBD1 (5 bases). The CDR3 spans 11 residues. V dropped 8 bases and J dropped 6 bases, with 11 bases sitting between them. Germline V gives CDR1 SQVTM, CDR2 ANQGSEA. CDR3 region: CSSREGNEQFF. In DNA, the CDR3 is TGCAGCTCCAGGGAAGGCAATGAGCAGTTCTTC.

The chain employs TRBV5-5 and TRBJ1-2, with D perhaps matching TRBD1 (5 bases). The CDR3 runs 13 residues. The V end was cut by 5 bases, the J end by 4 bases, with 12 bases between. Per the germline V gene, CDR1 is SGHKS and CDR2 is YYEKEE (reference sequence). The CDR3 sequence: CASSRIDSYGYTF. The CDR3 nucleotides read TGTGCCAGCAGTCGGATCGACAGCTATGGCTACACCTTC.

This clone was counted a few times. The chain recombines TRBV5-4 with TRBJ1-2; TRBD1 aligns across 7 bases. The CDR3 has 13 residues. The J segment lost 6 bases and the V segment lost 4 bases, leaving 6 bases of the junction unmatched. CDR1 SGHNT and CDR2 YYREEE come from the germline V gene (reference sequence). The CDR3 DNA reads TGTGCCAGCAGCCCCACAGGGGCCGATGGCTACACCTTC. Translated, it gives CASSPTGADGYTF.

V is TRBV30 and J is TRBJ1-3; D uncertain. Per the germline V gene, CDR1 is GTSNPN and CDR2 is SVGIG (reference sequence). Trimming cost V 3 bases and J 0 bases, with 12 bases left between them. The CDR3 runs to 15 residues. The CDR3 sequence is CAWRVTGNSGNTIYF. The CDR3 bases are TGTGCCTGGAGAGTCACCGGGAACTCTGGAAACACCATATATTTT.

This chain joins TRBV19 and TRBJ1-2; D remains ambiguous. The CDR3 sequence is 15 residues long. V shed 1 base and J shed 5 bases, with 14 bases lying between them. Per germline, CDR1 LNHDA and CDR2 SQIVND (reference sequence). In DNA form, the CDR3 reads TGTGCCAGTAGTATAGGCCGTGGCAGAGCGTATGGCTACACCTTC. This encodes CASSIGRGRAYGYTF.

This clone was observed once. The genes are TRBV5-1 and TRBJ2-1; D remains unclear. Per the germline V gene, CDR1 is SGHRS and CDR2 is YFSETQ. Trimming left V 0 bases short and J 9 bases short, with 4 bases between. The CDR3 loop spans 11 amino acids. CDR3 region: CASSLASEQFF. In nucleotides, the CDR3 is TGCGCCAGCAGCTTGGCCAGTGAGCAGTTCTTC. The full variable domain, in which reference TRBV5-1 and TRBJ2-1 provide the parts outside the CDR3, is KAGVTQTPRYLIKTRGQQVTLSCSPISGHRSVSWYQQTPGQGLQFLFEYFSETQRNKGNFPGRFSGRQFSNSRSEMNVSTLELGDSALYLCASSLASEQFFGPGTRLTVL.

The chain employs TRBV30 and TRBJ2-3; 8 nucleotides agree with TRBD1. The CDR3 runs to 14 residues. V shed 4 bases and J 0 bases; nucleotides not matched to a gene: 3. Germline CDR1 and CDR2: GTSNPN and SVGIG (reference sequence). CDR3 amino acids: CAWNTGGSTDTQYF. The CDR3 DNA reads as TGTGCCTGGAATACAGGGGGAAGCACAGATACGCAGTATTTT.

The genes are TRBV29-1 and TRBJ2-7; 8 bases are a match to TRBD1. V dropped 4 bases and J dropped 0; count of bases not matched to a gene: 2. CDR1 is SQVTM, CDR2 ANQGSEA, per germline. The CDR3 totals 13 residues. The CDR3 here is CSVVQGGSYEQYF. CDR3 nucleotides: TGCAGCGTTGTACAGGGGGGCTCCTACGAGCAGTACTTC.

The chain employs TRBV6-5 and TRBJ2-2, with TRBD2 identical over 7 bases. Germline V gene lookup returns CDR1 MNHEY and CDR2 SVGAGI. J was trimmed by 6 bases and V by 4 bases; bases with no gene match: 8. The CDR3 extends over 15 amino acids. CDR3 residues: CASSSSGAGAGELFF. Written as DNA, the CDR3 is TGTGCCAGCAGTTCCAGCGGGGCAGGAGCCGGGGAGCTGTTTTTT.

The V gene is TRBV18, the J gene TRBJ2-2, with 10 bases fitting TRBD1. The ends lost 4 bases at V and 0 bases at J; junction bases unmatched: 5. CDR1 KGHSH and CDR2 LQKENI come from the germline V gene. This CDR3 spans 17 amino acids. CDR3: CASSLGTGAANTGELFF. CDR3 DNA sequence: TGTGCCAGCTCACTCGGGACAGGGGCCGCGAACACCGGGGAGCTGTTTTTT.

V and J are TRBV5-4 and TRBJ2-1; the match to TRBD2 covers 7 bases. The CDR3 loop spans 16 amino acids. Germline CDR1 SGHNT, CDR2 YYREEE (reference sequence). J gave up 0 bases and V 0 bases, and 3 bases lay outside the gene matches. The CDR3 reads CASSLGGGSSYNEQFF. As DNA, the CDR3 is TGTGCCAGCAGCTTGGGGGGCGGGAGCTCCTACAATGAGCAGTTCTTC.

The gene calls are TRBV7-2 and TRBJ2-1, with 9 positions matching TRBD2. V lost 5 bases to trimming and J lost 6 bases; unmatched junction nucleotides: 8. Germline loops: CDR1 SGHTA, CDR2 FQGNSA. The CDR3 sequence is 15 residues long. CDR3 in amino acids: CASSTGTSSGNEQFF. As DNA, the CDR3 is TGTGCCAGCAGCACCGGGACTAGCTCCGGCAATGAGCAGTTCTTC.

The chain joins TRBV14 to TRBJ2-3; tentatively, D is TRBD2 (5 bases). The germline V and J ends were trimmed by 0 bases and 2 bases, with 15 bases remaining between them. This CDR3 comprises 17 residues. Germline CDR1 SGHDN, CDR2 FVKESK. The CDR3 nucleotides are TGTGCCAGCAGCCAAGACCTAGGCGGGCCCCCCACAGATACGCAGTATTTT. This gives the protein CASSQDLGGPPTDTQYF.

As DNA, the CDR3 is TGTGCCACCAGCAGGGACAGGGGACGCTACGAGCAGTACTTC. Protein sequence: CATSRDRGRYEQYF. The chain couples TRBV15 to TRBJ2-7; TRBD1 aligns across 9 bases. The germline gives CDR1 LNHNV, CDR2 YYDKDF (reference sequence). The CDR3 is 14 amino acids. J lost 3 bases, V lost 3 bases, and 3 bases had no gene match.

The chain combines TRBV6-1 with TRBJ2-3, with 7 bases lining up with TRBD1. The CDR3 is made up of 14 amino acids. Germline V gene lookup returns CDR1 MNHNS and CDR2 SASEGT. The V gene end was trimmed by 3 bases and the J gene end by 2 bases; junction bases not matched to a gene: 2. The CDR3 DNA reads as TGTGCCAGCAGTGATGGACAGGCCACAGATACGCAGTATTTT. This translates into CASSDGQATDTQYF.

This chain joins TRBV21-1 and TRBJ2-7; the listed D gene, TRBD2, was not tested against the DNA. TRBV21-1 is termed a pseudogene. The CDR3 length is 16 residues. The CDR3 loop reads CASSKGERFPSYEQYF. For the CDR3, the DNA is TGTGCCAGCAGCAAAGGTGAGCGTTTCCCCTCCTACGAGCAGTACTTC.